This T cell receptor (beta chain) was found in a study of blood T cell repertoires in COVID-19. On the study more broadly: PBMCs, B-cell-depleted T cells, or T cells were the source of the cDNA or gDNA that made up the material.

The CDR3 consists of 16 residues. In the study's own analysis: Estimated nucleated cell counts came from reference gene primer amplification. Method: immunoSEQ multiplex PCR; TCRdb's copy keeps in-frame clones and lacks some. V and J calls and clone size are copied from that table; D and trimming were computed from the DNA. The sample yields approximately 220,000 clones, 85% to 90% seen once. The gene calls are TRBV12-2 and TRBJ1-4. TRBV12-2 is recorded as a pseudogene. This TCR came from a man aged 60 to 75 who had recovered from COVID-19. What was sequenced was peripheral blood. The CDR3 bases are TGTGCAAGTCGCTTTGTCCGTTCGGTTCGAGCCGAAAAACTGTTTTTT. It encodes CASRFVRSVRAEKLFF.